This T cell receptor (beta chain) is from a study of shared clonotypes between healthy human individuals (TCRdb year 2020). Regarding the complete study: The cohort included three men and a couple of women between 18 and 49 years of age. The study deeply sequenced blood TCR repertoires of about 5 healthy adults to estimate repertoire size and the extent of clonotype sharing between individuals. Leukapheresis yielded between about 0.94 and 10 billion PBMCs per donor. For each donor, three plates each were used for CD4 naive and CD4 memory, two plates were used for CD8 naive, and one plate was used for CD8 memory. Different laboratories and diverse techniques were used to prepare libraries and sequence TCR repertoires, to increase sequencing depth and limit assay-specific biases. On the study overall, not on this receptor specifically: Sampling was restricted to blood, and TCR repertoires in tissue are likely to differ from TCR repertoires in blood. Across a few donors, around 5% of naive CD4, 3% to 4% of naive CD8, about 2.3% of memory CD4, and approximately 0.42% of memory CD8 clonotypes were shared. The genetic and exposure-history diversity represented was limited by the small number of donors. Larger estimated clonotype richness was generally found for naive subsets than for memory subsets. Pairwise subsampling led to the expectation that sequencing depth would affect the degree of clonotype sharing among donors. Even with the large sequencing depth, rarefaction of the sorted-subset datasets indicated that sequencing was incomplete. Higher generation probabilities were observed for clonotypes shared by all four sorted-subset donors than for non-shared clonotypes.

Healthy HIV-negative adults with no recently reported acute infections or vaccinations were included as donors. Every donor was a Caucasian adult living in Nashville, Tennessee, USA. CD4+ T cells were enriched by magnetic negative selection, after which naive cells were positively selected on CD45RA and the negative fraction was taken as the memory subset. Blood was collected by leukapheresis, and PBMCs were isolated by Ficoll-Histopaque density gradient centrifugation and then cryopreserved in liquid nitrogen vapor phase. Analytical flow cytometry was used to check the purity and quantity of every magnetically sorted T cell population. Genomic DNA was isolated from each sorted fraction and quantified by UV absorbance on a Nanodrop 2000c. Measured from the cysteine to the phenylalanine, the CDR3 is 16 residues long. The kept DNA is CDR3 alone, 48 bases in frame from the first base. The V and J ends are trimmed by 1 base and 0 bases, leaving 10 bases between them. The germline V gene sets CDR1 to MGHRA and CDR2 to YSYEKL.

Using the deep immunoSEQ assay, TCR CDR3 regions were amplified from genomic DNA by multiplex PCR. Extracted genomic DNA from each cell subset was distributed evenly across all wells of several immunoSEQ 96-well plates, and each plate was treated as a replicate. For sorted subsets, each replicate PCR was loaded with approximately 190 ng genomic DNA, equivalent to 25,000 to 35,000 T cell genomes. Purified libraries were measured with a Qubit 3.0 fluorometer, size-checked on a Bioanalyzer 2100, and measured again with the KAPA Library Quantification kit. Every immunoSEQ 96-well plate was sequenced on a separate single-read 150-cycle Illumina NextSeq 550 flow cell. The original pipeline was this. Because only junctional sequences without quality scores were contained in the immunoSEQ output, filtering matching that applied to full-length reads could not be performed. To assign V/J genes and CDR3, sequences were annotated using PyIR, a Python wrapper for IgBLAST v1.9, with IMGT germline references. Reads were removed for weak V/J assignments (E-value above 1e-6), missing CDR3, stop codons, out-of-frame junctions, or ambiguous translated residues. V3J clonotypes were defined as sequences sharing the same inferred V gene, J gene, and CDR3 amino acid sequence. Percentage overlap between repertoires was calculated by dividing the number of shared unique clonotypes by the size of the smaller repertoire. Richness of each repertoire was evaluated using RTK rarefaction, the Chao1 estimator, and Recon v2.1 estimates of unobserved clonotypes. OLGA was used to compute generation probabilities for all TCRbeta clonotypes that the gDNA method yielded from a few donors. In its TCRdb copy, this immuneACCESS table keeps in-frame sequences only and misses some clones. Where compared with another copy, unresolved V genes explain less than half of these, and the others have no known cause. The V and J calls and clone size come from that table; D and trimming were worked out from the DNA. The sample includes 2 million to 2.5 million clones, with almost 96% observed a single time. Clones ranked in the top ten supply roughly 0.13% of the sample.

Details on this clone: Its antigen target is currently unknown. The input lacks base qualities; no much larger clone sits a single base away.

The receptor chain draws on TRBV4-1 and TRBJ1-3, with the D gene not clear enough to name. This clonotype originated in a man between 18 and 29 years old in good health. The sample taken for sequencing was naive CD4+ T cells sorted from blood. The sample's cell subset or site label, in plain terms: CD45RA+ positively selected. The nucleotides read TGCGCCAGCAGCCAAGTTGCCTTAGCCTCTGGAAACACCATATATTTT. It encodes CASSQVALASGNTIYF.